The T cell receptor beta chain described here comes from a study of identical twins. V lost 2 bases, J lost 3 bases, and 15 bases lay in between. This CDR3 spans 15 amino acids. CDR1 and CDR2 from the germline V gene are SGHRS and YFSETQ. TCRdb fed the 5' RACE reads into MiXCR, producing one record per CDR3 protein. The sample includes roughly 470,000 distinct CDR3 sequences, roughly an eighth of them seen just once. These data also formed part of another study, on yellow fever vaccine responses in identical twins. As that report states: As reported, the vaccine T cell response of twins seemed partly convergent and partly personalized.

Sequenced input: CD4+ T cells sorted from blood. The chain couples TRBV5-1 to TRBJ2-7, with a possible D match to TRBD1 (6 bases). The receptor was isolated from a woman younger than 30 in good health. The CDR3 sequence is CASSFIPGQNYEQYF. The DNA for the CDR3 is TGCGCCAGCAGCTTTATACCGGGACAAAACTACGAGCAGTACTTC.